This T cell receptor (beta chain) was retrieved from a study of OX40 agonist ivuxolimab in advanced cancers. Background on the study: An agonistic anti-OX40 (CD134) antibody, ivuxolimab, was used to treat the patients. Every 2 weeks, patients received ivuxolimab intravenously, dosed at 0.01 to 10 mg/kg. The eligibility criteria allowed prior anti-PD-1, anti-PD-L1 or anti-CTLA-4 therapy, and around 40% had some. Study-wide results and limits: Dose levels from 0.1 to 3.0 mg/kg saw CD4+ and CD8+ blood T cells expand clonally by week 6.

Details on this clone: Its antigen is unidentified.

Measured with immunoSEQ multiplex PCR; TCRdb has only the in-frame clones, and not every one. The profile shows 65,000 to 85,000 clones, 84% of them singletons. This CDR3 spans 14 amino acids. The V gene's germline CDR1 is SGDLS and CDR2 YYNGEE. Trimming took off 4 bases at V and 4 bases at J, with 14 bases between the two ends. The chain uses TRBV9 and TRBJ2-5; D is possibly TRBD1 (6 bases). The source is an adult with an advanced solid tumor such as melanoma, head and neck, liver or kidney cancer. The sequencing used CD4+ or CD8+ T cells sorted from blood, collected in a trial of the OX40 agonist ivuxolimab. For the CDR3, the DNA is TGTGCCAGCAGCACCGGCCTGGGGGCAGAGACCCAGTACTTC. It codes for CASSTGLGAETQYF. Based on the CDR3 plus reference TRBV9 and TRBJ2-5, the full variable domain is DSGVTQTPKHLITATGQRVTLRCSPRSGDLSVYWYQQSLDQGLQFLIQYYNGEERAKGNILERFSAQQFPDLHSELNLSSLELGDSALYFCASSTGLGAETQYFGPGTRLLVL.